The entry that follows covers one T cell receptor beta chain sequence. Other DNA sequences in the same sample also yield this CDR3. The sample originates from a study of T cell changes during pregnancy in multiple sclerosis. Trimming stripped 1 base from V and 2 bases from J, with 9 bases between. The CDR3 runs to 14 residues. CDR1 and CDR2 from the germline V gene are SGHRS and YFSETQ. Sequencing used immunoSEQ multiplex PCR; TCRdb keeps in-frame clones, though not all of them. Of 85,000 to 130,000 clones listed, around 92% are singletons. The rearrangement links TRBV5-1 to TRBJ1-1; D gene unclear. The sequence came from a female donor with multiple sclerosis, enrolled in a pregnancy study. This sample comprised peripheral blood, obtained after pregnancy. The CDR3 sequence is CASSLSAGNTEAFF. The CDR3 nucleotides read TGCGCCAGCAGCTTGTCCGCGGGCAACACTGAAGCTTTCTTT.